This TCR beta chain was retrieved from a study of blood T cell repertoires in COVID-19. In the study overall: Researchers got acute and convalescent COVID-19 samples from the United States, Italy and Spain. Nucleic acid was either cDNA or gDNA, and it came from T cells, B-cell-depleted T cells, or PBMCs.

V gave up 3 bases and J gave up 8 bases; unmatched junction bases: 15. Germline CDR1 is MNHEY and CDR2 is SMNVEV (reference sequence). This CDR3 spans 17 amino acids. In the study's own analysis: Amplified reference gene primers provided the basis for estimating nucleated cell counts. Some clones are missing from TCRdb's copy, which holds only in-frame ones; the method was immunoSEQ multiplex PCR. The D gene and trimming were derived from the DNA, and the V and J assignments and clone size from that table. The sample lists more than 100,000 clones, roughly 70% occurring once. The sequence came from a human donor with acute or convalescent COVID-19. The donor label of this sample is uncertain. The source material was peripheral blood. The J gene is TRBJ2-1, the V gene TRBV27; 8 bases are a match to TRBD1. The CDR3 nucleotides read TGTGCCAGCAGTTTCTACCGACGGACAGGGAGGTCCGATGAGCAGTTCTTC. This encodes CASSFYRRTGRSDEQFF.